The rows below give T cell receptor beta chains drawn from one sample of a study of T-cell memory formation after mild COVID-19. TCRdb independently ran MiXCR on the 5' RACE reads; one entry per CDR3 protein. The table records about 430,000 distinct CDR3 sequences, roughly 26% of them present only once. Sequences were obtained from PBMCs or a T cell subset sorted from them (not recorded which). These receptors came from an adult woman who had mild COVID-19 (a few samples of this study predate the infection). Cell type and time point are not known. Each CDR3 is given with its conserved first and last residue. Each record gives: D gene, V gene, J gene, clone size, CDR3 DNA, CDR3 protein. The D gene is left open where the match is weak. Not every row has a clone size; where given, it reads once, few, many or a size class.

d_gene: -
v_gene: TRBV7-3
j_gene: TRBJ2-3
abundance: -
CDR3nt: TGTGCCAGCAGCTTATATACGGGAGTGGGAGATACGCAGTATTTT
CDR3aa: CASSLYTGVGDTQYF

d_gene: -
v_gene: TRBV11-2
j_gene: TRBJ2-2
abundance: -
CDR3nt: TGTGCCAGCATTAGGCTAACCGGGGAGCTGTTTTTT
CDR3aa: CASIRLTGELFF

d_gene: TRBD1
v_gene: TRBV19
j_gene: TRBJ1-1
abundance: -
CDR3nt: TGTGCCAGCAGCTTTCCTCTTGGACAGGGCGCGAACACTGAAGCTTTCTTT
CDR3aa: CASSFPLGQGANTEAFF

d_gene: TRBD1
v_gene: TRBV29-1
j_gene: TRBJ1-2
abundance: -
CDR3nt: TGCAGCGTTGAGGGACAGGACTATGGCTACACCTTC
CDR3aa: CSVEGQDYGYTF

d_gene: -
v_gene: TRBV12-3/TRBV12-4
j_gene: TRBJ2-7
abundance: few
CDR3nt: TGTGCCAGCAGTTTGTCCAGCTTCTACGAGCAGTACTTC
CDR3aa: CASSLSSFYEQYF

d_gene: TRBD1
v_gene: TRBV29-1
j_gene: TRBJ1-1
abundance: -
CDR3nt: TGCAGCGTCGTTCGACAGGGAGAGAACACTGAAGCTTTCTTT
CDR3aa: CSVVRQGENTEAFF

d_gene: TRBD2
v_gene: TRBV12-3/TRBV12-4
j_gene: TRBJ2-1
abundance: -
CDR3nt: TGTGCCAGCAGTTCCTCTAGCGGGGTGGGTGAGCAGTTCTTC
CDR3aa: CASSSSSGVGEQFF

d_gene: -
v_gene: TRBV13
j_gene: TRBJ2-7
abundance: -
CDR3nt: TGTGCCAGCTCTGGGCCCGAGCAGTACTTC
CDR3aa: CASSGPEQYF

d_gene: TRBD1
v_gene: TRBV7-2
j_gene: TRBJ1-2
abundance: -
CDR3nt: TGTGCCAGCAGCTTAGCACTTGGGACAGGTGGCTACACCTTC
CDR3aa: CASSLALGTGGYTF

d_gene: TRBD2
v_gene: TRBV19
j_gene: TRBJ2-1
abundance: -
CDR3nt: TGTGCCAGTAGTCTTTCCGGACTAGCGGGAGGATATGAGCAGTTCTTC
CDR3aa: CASSLSGLAGGYEQFF

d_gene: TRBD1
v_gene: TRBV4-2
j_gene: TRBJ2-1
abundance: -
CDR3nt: TGTGCCAGCAGCCAAGGCCCGCCGGGACAGGGGGGGTACAATGAGCAGTTCTTC
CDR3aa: CASSQGPPGQGGYNEQFF

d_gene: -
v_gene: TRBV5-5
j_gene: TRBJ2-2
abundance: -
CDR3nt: TGTGCCAGCAGCTTGGGACTATTAAACACCGGGGAGCTGTTTTTT
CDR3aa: CASSLGLLNTGELFF

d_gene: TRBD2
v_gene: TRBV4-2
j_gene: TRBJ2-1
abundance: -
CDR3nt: TGTGCCAGCAGCCAAGTCCCGCGGGGGGGCCACAATGAGCAGTTCTTC
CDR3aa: CASSQVPRGGHNEQFF

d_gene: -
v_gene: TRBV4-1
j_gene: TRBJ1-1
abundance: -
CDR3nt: TGCGCCAGCAGCCAACGGCCAATTTTGGACACTGAAGCTTTCTTT
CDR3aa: CASSQRPILDTEAFF

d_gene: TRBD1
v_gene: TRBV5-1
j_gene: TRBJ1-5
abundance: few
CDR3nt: TGCGCCAGCAGAACCGGGACAGGGCGAAATCAGCCCCAGCATTTT
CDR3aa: CASRTGTGRNQPQHF

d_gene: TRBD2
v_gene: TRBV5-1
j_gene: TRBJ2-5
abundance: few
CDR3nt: TGCGCCAGCAGCTTGTCAACTAGCGGGAGGGCGAACCAAGAGACCCAGTACTTC
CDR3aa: CASSLSTSGRANQETQYF

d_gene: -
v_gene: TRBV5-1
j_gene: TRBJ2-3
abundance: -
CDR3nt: TGCGCCAGCAGCGGGCTTTACGGGGATACGCAGTATTTT
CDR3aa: CASSGLYGDTQYF

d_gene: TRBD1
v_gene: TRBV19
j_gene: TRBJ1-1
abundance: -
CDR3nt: TGTGCCAGTAAGACGGACAGGGCGCGGACTGAAGCTTTCTTT
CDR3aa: CASKTDRARTEAFF

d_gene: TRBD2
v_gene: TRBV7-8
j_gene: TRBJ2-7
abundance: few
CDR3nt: TGTGCCAGCAGCCCCTCAGCGGGACCAACTTACGAGCAGTACTTC
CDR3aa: CASSPSAGPTYEQYF

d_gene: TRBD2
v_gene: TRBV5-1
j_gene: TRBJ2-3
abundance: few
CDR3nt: TGCGCCAGCAGCTTGGAACCCGTAAGGACTAGCGGCTCCCTCACAGATACGCAGTATTTT
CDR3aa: CASSLEPVRTSGSLTDTQYF

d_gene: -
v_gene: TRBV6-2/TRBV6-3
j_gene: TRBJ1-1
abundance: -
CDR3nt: TGTGCCAGCAGTTACACCCCAGGGAACACTGAAGCTTTCTTT
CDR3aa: CASSYTPGNTEAFF

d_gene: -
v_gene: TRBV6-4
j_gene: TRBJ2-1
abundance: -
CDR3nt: TGTGCCAGCAGTGAAAGTAGCTCCTACAATGAGCAGTTCTTC
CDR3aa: CASSESSSYNEQFF

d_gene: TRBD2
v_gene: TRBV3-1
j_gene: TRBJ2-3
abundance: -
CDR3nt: TGTGCCAGCAGCCAAGTGGCGGGAGGAGCAGATACGCAGTATTTT
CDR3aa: CASSQVAGGADTQYF

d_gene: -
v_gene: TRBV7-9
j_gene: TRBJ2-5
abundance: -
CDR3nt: TGTGCCAGCAGCTTAGTTGTGGGGTTAGAGACCCAGTACTTC
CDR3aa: CASSLVVGLETQYF

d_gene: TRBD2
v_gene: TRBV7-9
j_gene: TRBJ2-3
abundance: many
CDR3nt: TGTGCCAGCAGCTCCAGAGCGGGAGGGGGAGGAGATACGCAGTATTTT
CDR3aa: CASSSRAGGGGDTQYF

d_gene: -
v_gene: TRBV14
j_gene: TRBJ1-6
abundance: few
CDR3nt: TGTGCCAGCAGCCAATTACTGTCACCCCTCCACTTT
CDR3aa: CASSQLLSPLHF

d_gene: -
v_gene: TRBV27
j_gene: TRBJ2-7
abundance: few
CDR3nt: TGTGCCAGCAGTTTGGGTCTATTATACGAGCAGTACTTC
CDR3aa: CASSLGLLYEQYF

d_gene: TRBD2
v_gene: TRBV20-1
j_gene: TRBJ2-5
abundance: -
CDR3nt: TGCAGTGCTAGAGCGGGACTAGCTGGGGAGACCCAGTACTTC
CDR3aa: CSARAGLAGETQYF

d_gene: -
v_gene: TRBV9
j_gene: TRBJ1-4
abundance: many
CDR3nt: TGTGCCAGCAGCGTCGGGGTCCAAAATGAAAAACTGTTTTTT
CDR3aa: CASSVGVQNEKLFF

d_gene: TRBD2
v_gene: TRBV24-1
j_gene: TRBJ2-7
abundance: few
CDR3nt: TGTGCCACCACCCCCCGGTATGAGGAGCGGGGTACCTACGAGCAGTACTTC
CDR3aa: CATTPRYEERGTYEQYF

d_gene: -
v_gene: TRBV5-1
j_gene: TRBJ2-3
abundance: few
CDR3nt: TGCGCCAGCAGCGAGGGGATCAGCACAGATACGCAGTATTTT
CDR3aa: CASSEGISTDTQYF

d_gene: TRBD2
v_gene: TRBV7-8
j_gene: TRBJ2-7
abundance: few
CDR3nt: TGTGCCAGCAGCAAAGCAGCAGCGGGGGCGAGGTACGAGCAGTACTTC
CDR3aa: CASSKAAAGARYEQYF

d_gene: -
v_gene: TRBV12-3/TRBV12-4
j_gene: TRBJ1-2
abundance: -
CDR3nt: TGTGCCAGCAGTTCAGACGCCGGGAGCCTGGCGGCTTTC
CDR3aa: CASSSDAGSLAAF

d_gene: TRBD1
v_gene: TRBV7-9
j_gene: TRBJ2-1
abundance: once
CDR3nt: TGTGCCAGCAGGCCGCCGGGACAGGGGTATGAGCAGTTCTTC
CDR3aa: CASRPPGQGYEQFF

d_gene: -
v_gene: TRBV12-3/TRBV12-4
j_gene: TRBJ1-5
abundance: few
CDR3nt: TGTGCCAGCAGTCGAGGACAACAGCCCCAGCATTTT
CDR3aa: CASSRGQQPQHF

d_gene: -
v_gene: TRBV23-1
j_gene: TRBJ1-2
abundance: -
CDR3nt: TGCGCCAGCGGGGCGGGGGACGGCTACACCTTC
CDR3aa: CASGAGDGYTF

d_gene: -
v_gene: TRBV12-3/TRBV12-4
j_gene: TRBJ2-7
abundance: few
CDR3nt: TGTGCCAGCAGACTCAACTCCTACGAGCAGTACTTC
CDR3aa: CASRLNSYEQYF

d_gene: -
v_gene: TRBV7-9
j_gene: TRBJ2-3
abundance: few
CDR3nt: TGTGCCAGCAGCCCACTGGACAGCTACACAGATACGCAGTATTTT
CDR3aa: CASSPLDSYTDTQYF